Each of the 12 T cell receptor beta chains below was sequenced from the same sample in a study of response to subunit inactivated influenza vaccine. TCRdb re-analysed the RT-PCR reads in MiXCR, keeping a single row per CDR3 protein. The data show fewer than 800,000 distinct CDR3 sequences, 15% to 19% seen once. The input for sequencing was PBMCs from blood, taken 11 to 12 days after vaccination. These receptors were obtained from a man aged 45-60 years who received an inactivated influenza vaccine.

CDR3 nucleotides: TGTGCCAGCAGTGGGGGAGACAGGGATAGCAATCAGCCCCAGCATTTT. Translation: CASSGGDRDSNQPQHF. This rearrangement joins TRBV2 to TRBJ1-5; 7 nucleotides align to TRBD1. This CDR3 is 16 amino acids long. With 4 bases clipped from V and 0 bases from J, the junction kept 6 bases outside the gene matches. Germline assignment: CDR1 SNHLY and CDR2 FYNNEI.

The chain carries TRBV6-1 and TRBJ2-7, with 8 positions matching TRBD1. Losses at the gene ends were 10 bases for V and 2 bases for J; bases not matched to a gene: 10. This CDR3 is built from 14 residues. In germline, CDR1 is MNHNS, CDR2 SASEGT. Here the CDR3 DNA reads TGTGCCACCACGAAGTTGGACAGGGCCTACGAGCAGTACTTC. This gives the protein CATTKLDRAYEQYF.

This clonotype has a handful of counts. The chain carries TRBV7-8 and TRBJ2-1; D gene ambiguous. V lost 1 base, J lost 0 bases, and 16 bases lay in between. The CDR3 is made up of 18 amino acids. CDR1 is SGHVS, CDR2 FQNEAQ, per germline. The DNA of the CDR3 is TGTGCCAGCAGCTTAGAATCCAGAACCTTCATCTCCTACAATGAGCAGTTCTTC. Protein product: CASSLESRTFISYNEQFF.

Only a few counts were recorded for this clonotype. The chain combines TRBV29-1 with TRBJ2-1, with 10 nucleotides matching TRBD2. This CDR3 contains 12 residues. With 7 bases clipped from V and 5 bases from J, the junction kept 2 bases outside the gene matches. CDR1 and CDR2 from the germline V gene are SQVTM and ANQGSEA. The CDR3, as DNA: TGCAGCGGGACTAGCGGTAACAATGAGCAGTTCTTC. Translating it yields CSGTSGNNEQFF.

This clonotype was observed a few times. V and J are TRBV6-1 and TRBJ1-2; 7 bases fit TRBD1. Germline assignment: CDR1 MNHNS and CDR2 SASEGT. This CDR3 spans 13 amino acids. The J segment lost 5 bases and the V segment lost 8 bases, leaving 8 bases of the junction unmatched. The CDR3 region has the DNA TGTGCCAGCGGCCAGGGGGGGCAGTATGGCTACACCTTC. This codes for CASGQGGQYGYTF.

This clonotype has only a few counts. V gene TRBV30 combines with J gene TRBJ2-1; TRBD2 matches at 9 bases. CDR1 and CDR2 (germline): GTSNPN, SVGIG (reference sequence). The V and J ends lost 5 bases and 7 bases, in that order; junction bases with no gene match: 9. The CDR3 totals 14 residues. For the CDR3, the DNA is TGTGCCTGGGTTAGCGGGAGTGGGCCGAATGAGCAGTTCTTC. Translating gives CAWVSGSGPNEQFF.

This chain links TRBV12-3 or TRBV12-4 with TRBJ2-2; TRBD1 matches at 8 bases. The CDR3 is 16 residues long. With 9 bases clipped from V and 0 bases from J, the junction kept 9 bases outside the gene matches. The CDR3, as DNA: TGTGCCAGTAGGCGTGGACAGGGAGCGAACACCGGGGAGCTGTTTTTT. It translates to CASRRGQGANTGELFF.

The chain is built from TRBV7-9 and TRBJ2-3; 9 bases are a match to TRBD2. The CDR3 is 14 residues long. Germline loops: CDR1 SEHNR, CDR2 FQNEAQ (reference sequence). Unmatched junction bases numbered 3, after V lost 8 bases and J lost 0 bases. The CDR3 nucleotides are TGTGCCAGCGGACTAGCGCTTAGCACAGATACGCAGTATTTT. Its protein product is CASGLALSTDTQYF.

The sample holds a few counts of this clonotype. This chain links TRBV4-3 with TRBJ1-1; 7 bases line up with TRBD1. CDR1 LGHNA and CDR2 YSLEER come from the germline V gene. The CDR3 extends over 14 amino acids. V gave up 7 bases and J gave up 1 base; unmatched junction bases: 6. The CDR3 DNA sequence: TGCGCCAGCAAGAAAGACAGGGCGAACACTGAAGCTTTCTTT. Its translation is CASKKDRANTEAFF.

Many counts were recorded for this clonotype. This chain uses TRBV7-2 with TRBJ2-1; 8 nucleotides align to TRBD2. The CDR3 runs to 15 residues. The ends lost 7 bases at V and 6 bases at J; junction bases unmatched: 11. Germline V gives CDR1 SGHTA, CDR2 FQGNSA. In DNA form, the CDR3 reads TGTGCCAGCACCCACGTAGCGGGGACCTTCAATGAGCAGTTCTTC. Translated: CASTHVAGTFNEQFF. Variable domain in full (rest from reference TRBV7-2 and TRBJ2-1): GAGVSQSPSNKVTEKGKDVELRCDPISGHTALYWYRQSLGQGLEFLIYFQGNSAPDKSGLPSDRFSAERTGGSVSTLTIQRTQQEDSAVYLCASTHVAGTFNEQFFGPGTRLTVL.

The rearrangement uses TRBV7-2 and TRBJ1-6; D not resolved. V was clipped by 6 bases and J by 5 bases, with 14 bases between them. The CDR3 consists of 15 residues. CDR1 is SGHTA, CDR2 FQGNSA, per germline. In nucleotides, the CDR3 is TGTGCCAGCAGTGTAGGGTGGAGGGATAATTCACCCCTCCACTTT. This translates into CASSVGWRDNSPLHF. Using reference TRBV7-2 and TRBJ1-6 for the parts outside the CDR3, the full variable domain is GAGVSQSPSNKVTEKGKDVELRCDPISGHTALYWYRQSLGQGLEFLIYFQGNSAPDKSGLPSDRFSAERTGGSVSTLTIQRTQQEDSAVYLCASSVGWRDNSPLHFGNGTRLTVT.

Many counts were recorded for this clonotype. Its ends do not fully match the called genes, so a read error is possible. The J gene is TRBJ2-1, the V gene TRBV5-1; the match to TRBD1 covers 8 bases. This CDR3 comprises 14 residues. Germline CDR1 is SGHRS and CDR2 is YFSETQ. In nucleotides, the CDR3 is TGTGCCAGCAGTTCAGGGGGCGCCTACAATGAGCAGTTCTTC. Translated: CASSSGGAYNEQFF.